This TCR beta chain originates from a study of blood T cell repertoires in COVID-19. Study summary: Whether acute or convalescent, the COVID-19 samples came from the United States, Italy and Spain. Nucleic acid was either cDNA or gDNA, and it came from T cells, B-cell-depleted T cells, or PBMCs.

Produced via immunoSEQ multiplex PCR; TCRdb's table is partial and in-frame only. The sample carries over 200,000 clones, 80% to 90% recorded once. Looked up from germline, CDR1 is WNHNN and CDR2 is SYGVQD (reference sequence). The CDR3 is 13 amino acids. Trimming shortened V by 8 bases and J by 2 bases, and 12 bases separated the two germline ends. The receptor's source is a young man with active or convalescent COVID-19. Sequenced sample: peripheral blood. This sequence joins TRBV10-1 and TRBJ1-2; D gene ambiguous. The CDR3 DNA is TGCGCCAGCTGGGGAGGATTCAACTATGGCTACACCTTC. Residues: CASWGGFNYGYTF.